The clone carrying this TCR beta chain was observed a handful of times. The antigen is unknown. This entry comes from a study of cytomegalovirus exposure and HLA in healthy donors. Germline lookup yields CDR1 MGHRA and CDR2 YSYEKL. The CDR3 has 16 residues. J lost 7 bases, V lost 4 bases, and 13 bases had no gene match. Whole-study results and caveats: Roughly 170 TCR beta chains were listed as cytomegalovirus-associated.

The PCR was carried out with 60 Vbeta primers and 13 Jbeta primers. The repertoire was sequenced with immunoSEQ multiplex PCR; TCRdb's copy has only in-frame clones and lacks some. In the table there are 200,000 to 250,000 clones, around 89% of which are singletons. This TCR came from a woman aged 18-29 years in good health and CMV-seronegative. The chain couples TRBV4-1 to TRBJ2-4; 7 bases line up with TRBD2. What was sequenced was PBMCs. The CDR3 DNA follows: TGCGCCAGCAGCCGACGTGGCGGGAGTACCGGGAACATTCAGTACTTC. Translating gives CASSRRGGSTGNIQYF.